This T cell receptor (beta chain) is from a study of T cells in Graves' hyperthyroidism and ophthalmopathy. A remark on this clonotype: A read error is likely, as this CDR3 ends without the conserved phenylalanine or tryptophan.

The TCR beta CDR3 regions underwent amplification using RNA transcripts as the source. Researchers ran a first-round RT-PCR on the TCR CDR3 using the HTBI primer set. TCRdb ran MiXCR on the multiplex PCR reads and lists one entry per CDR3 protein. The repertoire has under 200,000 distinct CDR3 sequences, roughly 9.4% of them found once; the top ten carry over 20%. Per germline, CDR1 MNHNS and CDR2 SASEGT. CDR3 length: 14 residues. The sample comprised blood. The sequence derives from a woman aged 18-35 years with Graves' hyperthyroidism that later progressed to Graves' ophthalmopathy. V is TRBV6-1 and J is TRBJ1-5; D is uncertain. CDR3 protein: CASRTELSNQPQHS. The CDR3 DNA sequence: TGTGCCAGCAGAACAGAACTTAGCAATCAGCCTCAGCATTCT.